The rows below give T cell receptor beta chains drawn from one sample of a study of T-cell reconstitution after alpha-beta-depleted transplantation in children. Each CDR3 protein gets one entry after TCRdb re-called the PCR reads with MiXCR. This table has 450,000 to 600,000 distinct CDR3 sequences, 15% to 20% appearing once. This material consisted of PBMCs from the stem cell graft donor, taken from the stem cell graft. These receptor sequences come from a human donor who donated a stem cell graft to a child with acute lymphoblastic leukemia. Each CDR3 is given with its conserved first and last residue. A D gene is named only where the DNA matches it firmly. Not all rows give a size; the values are once, few, many and, for expanded clones, a class.

D | J | size | V | CDR3 | DNA
- | TRBJ1-1 | few | TRBV12-3/TRBV12-4 | CASFQGRFEAFF | TGTGCCAGCTTTCAAGGACGGTTTGAAGCTTTCTTT
- | TRBJ1-2 | - | TRBV3-1 | CASSHGPGLNYGYTF | TGTGCCAGCAGCCACGGCCCGGGGCTAAACTATGGCTACACCTTC
TRBD2 | TRBJ2-7 | - | TRBV11-2 | CASRFLAGRYEQYF | TGTGCCAGCAGATTCCTAGCGGGTCGCTACGAGCAGTACTTC
- | TRBJ2-7 | - | TRBV7-3 | CASSPDGSSLYEQYF | TGTGCCAGCAGTCCCGACGGCTCTTCCCTCTACGAGCAGTACTTC
- | TRBJ2-7 | - | TRBV27 | CASSSYPGRTYEQYF | TGTGCCAGCAGTTCCTACCCGGGACGAACCTACGAGCAGTACTTC
- | TRBJ2-5 | few | TRBV7-9 | CASSGGNRGKETQYF | TGTGCCAGCAGCGGGGGGAACCGGGGGAAAGAGACCCAGTACTTC
- | TRBJ1-1 | few | TRBV27 | CASSLSVRRRTEAFF | TGTGCCAGCAGTTTATCCGTCAGACGTCGGACTGAAGCTTTCTTT
- | TRBJ2-1 | few | TRBV7-9 | CASSFGRQTSNEQFF | TGTGCCAGCAGCTTTGGTCGGCAAACTAGCAATGAGCAGTTCTTC
- | TRBJ2-5 | few | TRBV4-2 | CASSQVFRSKTQYF | TGTGCCAGCAGCCAAGTGTTTAGATCGAAGACCCAGTACTTC
- | TRBJ2-2 | - | TRBV11-2 | CASSHRFDTGELFF | TGTGCCAGCAGTCACAGGTTTGACACCGGGGAGCTGTTTTTT
TRBD2 | TRBJ2-1 | - | TRBV19 | CASGGDPSDNEQFF | TGTGCCAGTGGGGGGGACCCCTCGGACAATGAGCAGTTCTTC
TRBD2 | TRBJ2-7 | few | TRBV2 | CAIISSGVAYEQYF | TGTGCCATCATCTCTAGCGGGGTCGCCTACGAGCAGTACTTC
- | TRBJ2-2 | many | TRBV18 | CASSTNTGELFF | TGTGCCAGCAGTACGAACACCGGGGAGCTGTTTTTT
- | TRBJ2-7 | - | TRBV7-9 | CASSPWEEQYF | TGTGCCAGCAGCCCTTGGGAGGAGCAGTACTTC
TRBD2 | TRBJ2-2 | few | TRBV11-1 | CASSTRTSGRADTGELFF | TGTGCCAGCAGCACCCGGACTAGCGGGAGAGCGGACACCGGGGAGCTGTTTTTT
TRBD2 | TRBJ2-5 | - | TRBV29-1 | CSVAGAAGQETQYF | TGCAGCGTTGCTGGGGCAGCGGGGCAAGAGACCCAGTACTTC
TRBD2 | TRBJ2-1 | - | TRBV20-1 | CSAAGAPPNEQFF | TGCAGTGCGGCGGGAGCTCCTCCCAATGAGCAGTTCTTC
TRBD2 | TRBJ2-1 | - | TRBV28 | CASSLWTSSHEQFF | TGTGCCAGCAGTTTATGGACTAGCAGCCATGAGCAGTTCTTC
TRBD1 | TRBJ2-7 | few | TRBV7-8 | CASIDPTGRTLEQYF | TGTGCCAGCATCGATCCGACAGGGCGAACCCTCGAGCAGTACTTC
- | TRBJ2-3 | few | TRBV20-1 | CSATSIPGTQSTDTQYF | TGCAGTGCTACCTCCATCCCCGGGACTCAGAGCACAGATACGCAGTATTTT